This T cell receptor (beta chain) was identified in a study of blood T cell repertoires in COVID-19. The CDR3 is 13 residues long. CDR1 MNHEY and CDR2 SMNVEV come from the germline V gene (reference sequence). Trimming stripped 5 bases from V and 3 bases from J, with 10 bases between. How the authors handled the data: Reference gene primers were amplified, and this amplification served to estimate nucleated cell counts. Using immunoSEQ multiplex PCR, the repertoire was profiled, and TCRdb retains in-frame clones only, with some absent. V and J calls and clone size are those listed in that table; D and trimming were worked out from the DNA. The sample includes under 350,000 clones, 80% to 90% of them seen just once. Cohorts were based on clinical histories the participants reported.

This sequence was found in a woman aged 40 to 55 with acute COVID-19. V usage is TRBV27 and J usage is TRBJ1-2; the D gene is possibly TRBD1 (6 bases). Sequencing was performed on PBMCs or T cells enriched from blood (not recorded which). As DNA, the CDR3 is TGTGCCAGCAGTACGACAGGTGACTATGGCTACACCTTC. It yields the protein CASSTTGDYGYTF.